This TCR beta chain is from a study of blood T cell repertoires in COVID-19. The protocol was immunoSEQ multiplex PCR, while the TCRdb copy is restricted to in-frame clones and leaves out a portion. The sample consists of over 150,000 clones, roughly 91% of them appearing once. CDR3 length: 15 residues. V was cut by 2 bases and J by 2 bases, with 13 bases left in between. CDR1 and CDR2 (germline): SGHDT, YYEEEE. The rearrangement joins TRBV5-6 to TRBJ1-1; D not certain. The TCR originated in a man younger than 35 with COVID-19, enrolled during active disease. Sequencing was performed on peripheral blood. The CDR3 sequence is CASSFPASANTEAFF. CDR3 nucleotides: TGTGCCAGCAGCTTTCCAGCGTCAGCCAACACTGAAGCTTTCTTT.